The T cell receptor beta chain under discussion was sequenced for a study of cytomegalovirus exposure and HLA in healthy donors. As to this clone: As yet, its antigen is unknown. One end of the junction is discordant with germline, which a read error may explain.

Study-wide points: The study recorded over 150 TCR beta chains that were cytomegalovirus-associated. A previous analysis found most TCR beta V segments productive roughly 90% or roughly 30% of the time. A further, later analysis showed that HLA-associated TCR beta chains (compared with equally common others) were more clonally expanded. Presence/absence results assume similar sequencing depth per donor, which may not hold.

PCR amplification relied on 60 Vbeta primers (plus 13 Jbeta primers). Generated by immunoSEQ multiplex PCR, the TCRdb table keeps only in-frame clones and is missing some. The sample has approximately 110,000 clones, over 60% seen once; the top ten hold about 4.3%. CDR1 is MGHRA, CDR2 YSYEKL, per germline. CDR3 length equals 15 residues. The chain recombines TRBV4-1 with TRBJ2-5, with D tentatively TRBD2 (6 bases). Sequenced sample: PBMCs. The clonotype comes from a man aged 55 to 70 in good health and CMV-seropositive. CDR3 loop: CAGSQHPSEGETQYF. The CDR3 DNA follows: TGCGCCGGCAGCCAACACCCTAGCGAGGGAGAGACCCAGTACTTC.